The sequence of this T cell receptor beta chain was determined in a study of blood T cell repertoires in COVID-19. Looking at the study overall: Researchers got acute and convalescent COVID-19 samples from the United States, Italy and Spain. T cells, B-cell-depleted T cells, or PBMCs supplied cDNA or gDNA.

CDR1 LNHDA and CDR2 SQIVND come from the germline V gene (reference sequence). The V and J ends lost 5 bases and 4 bases, in that order; junction bases with no gene match: 18. This CDR3 region has 18 residues. Participants spanned ages about 18 to 90 years and resided in some 22 US areas. Original methodology: Amplification of reference gene primers was used by the study to estimate nucleated cell counts. Assay: immunoSEQ multiplex PCR; the TCRdb copy retains only in-frame clones and omits some. V and J calls and clone size are as listed in that table; D and trimming were resolved from the DNA. The sample includes 250,000 to 400,000 clones, over 75% of them seen just once.

The source material was PBMCs or T cells enriched from blood (not recorded which). This sequence joins TRBV19 and TRBJ1-2; TRBD1 matches at 8 bases. This TCR was recovered from a young woman who had recovered from COVID-19. The CDR3 loop reads CASSSSDRVRLSGYGYTF. The CDR3 DNA is TGTGCCAGTAGTTCCTCGGACAGGGTGAGGCTTAGCGGCTATGGCTACACCTTC.